These 24 T cell receptor beta chains were sequenced from one sample in a study of T-cell reconstitution after alpha-beta-depleted transplantation in children. Unique molecular identifiers tagged the TCRbeta library. MiXCR was run by TCRdb on the PCR reads, yielding one entry per CDR3 protein. This table holds about 360,000 distinct CDR3 sequences, roughly 14% found once. The material was PBMCs, obtained from the stem cell graft. The source of these receptors is a human donor who donated a stem cell graft to a child with Fanconi anemia.

Only a few counts were recorded for this clonotype. The rearrangement joins TRBV9 to TRBJ2-1; no clear D. V was clipped by 4 bases and J by 8 bases, with 10 bases between them. This CDR3 is built from 12 residues. Germline V gives CDR1 SGDLS, CDR2 YYNGEE. This chain's CDR3 is CASSPAWDEQFF. CDR3 DNA sequence: TGTGCCAGCAGCCCAGCATGGGATGAGCAGTTCTTC.

The chain links TRBV12-3 or TRBV12-4 to TRBJ2-3; TRBD2 matches 8 bases. The CDR3 runs to 15 residues. J was trimmed by 5 bases and V by 2 bases; bases with no gene match: 6. The CDR3 region is CASSLRRGVRDTQYF. The CDR3 region has the DNA TGTGCCAGCAGTTTAAGGCGGGGGGTCAGAGATACGCAGTATTTT.

This clonotype appeared many times. Here the CDR3 reads CASRWTSGGQETQYF. CDR3 sequence (DNA): TGTGCCAGCAGGTGGACTAGCGGGGGCCAAGAGACCCAGTACTTC. V and J are TRBV6-1 and TRBJ2-5; 13 nucleotides agree with TRBD2. The germline V gene encodes CDR1 MNHNS and CDR2 SASEGT. The junction had 2 bases not matched to a gene; V was cut back by 6 bases and J by 1 base. This CDR3 contains 15 residues.

J is TRBJ1-1 and V is TRBV12-3 or TRBV12-4; TRBD1 agrees at 9 bases. The CDR3 is 17 residues long. V shed 3 bases, J shed 0 bases, and the junction held 8 bases outside the gene matches. The CDR3 DNA sequence: TGTGCCAGCAGTTTTTTAGTAGGGGACAGGGTGAACACTGAAGCTTTCTTT. Its translation is CASSFLVGDRVNTEAFF.

This clonotype occurred a few times. This chain uses TRBV20-1 with TRBJ2-3; possible D gene TRBD1, 5 bases. CDR1 and CDR2 from the germline V gene are DFQATT and SNEGSKA (reference sequence). The CDR3 contains 15 residues. Trimming took off 1 base at V and 0 bases at J, with 11 bases between the two ends. DNA of the CDR3: TGCAGTGCTAGAGGGGCAGGGCTTAGCACAGATACGCAGTATTTT. This translates into CSARGAGLSTDTQYF.

This clonotype came up many times. The chain carries TRBV15 and TRBJ1-3; D gene ambiguous. The CDR3 runs 15 residues. Trimming pared 5 bases from V and 4 bases from J, leaving 15 bases between. Germline lookup yields CDR1 LNHNV and CDR2 YYDKDF (reference sequence). CDR3 loop: CATSPPLSRGNTIYF. CDR3 bases: TGTGCCACCAGCCCGCCCTTAAGTCGCGGAAACACCATATATTTT. Full variable domain (missing parts from reference TRBV15 and TRBJ1-3): DAMVIQNPRYQVTQFGKPVTLSCSQTLNHNVMYWYQQKSSQAPKLLFHYYDKDFNNEADTPDNFQSRRPNTSFCFLDIRSPGLGDTAMYLCATSPPLSRGNTIYFGEGSWLTVV.

V usage is TRBV6-2 or TRBV6-3 and J usage is TRBJ1-1, with D hard to call. The germline gives CDR1 MNHEY, CDR2 SVGEGT. This CDR3 spans 16 amino acids. The V gene lost 0 bases and the J gene lost 11 bases, with 22 bases spanning the gap. CDR3 bases: TGTGCCAGCAGTTACTCCACCGAACCGGGCCCCGAGGCGGCTTTCTTT. This encodes CASSYSTEPGPEAAFF.

This clonotype showed up many times. The rearrangement links TRBV6-5 to TRBJ1-1; D is unresolved. V shed 7 bases and J shed 5 bases, with 11 bases lying between them. The CDR3 runs to 12 residues. Germline CDR1 is MNHEY and CDR2 is SVGAGI. The CDR3 nucleotides read TGTGCCAGCACTTCCGGATCTACTGAAGCTTTCTTT. It yields the protein CASTSGSTEAFF.

This clonotype appeared many times. The chain has TRBV12-3 or TRBV12-4 and TRBJ1-5; TRBD1 is a possible D gene (5 bases). V lost 6 bases to trimming and J lost 0 bases, with 9 bases between them. This CDR3 region has 14 residues. CDR3 sequence (DNA): TGTGCCAGCAGACGGGACTATAGCAATCAGCCCCAGCATTTT. It codes for CASRRDYSNQPQHF.

This clonotype has only a few counts. The chain joins TRBV7-9 to TRBJ1-1; 9 bases line up with TRBD1. Per the germline V gene, CDR1 is SEHNR and CDR2 is FQNEAQ (reference sequence). The CDR3 runs 16 residues. V lost 5 bases to trimming and J lost 3 bases; unmatched junction nucleotides: 10. The DNA for the CDR3 is TGTGCCAGCAGCCGACAGGGGGTTAAAGGGGACACTGAAGCTTTCTTT. Translating it yields CASSRQGVKGDTEAFF.

A few counts support this clonotype. The chain recombines TRBV18 with TRBJ2-1, with 9 bases matching TRBD1. With V trimmed by 3 bases and J by 4 bases, 25 bases remained unmatched. Germline assignment: CDR1 KGHSH and CDR2 LQKENI. This CDR3 contains 22 residues. The CDR3 is CASSPIPGQGNIGLNSYNEQFF. CDR3 sequence (DNA): TGTGCCAGCTCACCCATCCCGGGACAGGGTAATATAGGCCTTAATAGTTACAATGAGCAGTTCTTC. The whole variable domain, remainder taken from reference TRBV18 and TRBJ2-1, is NAGVMQNPRHLVRRRGQEARLRCSPMKGHSHVYWYRQLPEEGLKFMVYLQKENIIDESGMPKERFSAEFPKEGPSILRIQQVVRGDSAAYFCASSPIPGQGNIGLNSYNEQFFGPGTRLTVL.

The chain is built from TRBV7-2 and TRBJ2-1, with 7 bases identical to TRBD1. Germline V gene lookup returns CDR1 SGHTA and CDR2 FQGNSA. The junction had 2 bases not matched to a gene; V was cut back by 0 bases and J by 6 bases. This CDR3 is 14 amino acids long. The CDR3 loop reads CASSLATGTNEQFF. For the CDR3, the DNA is TGTGCCAGCAGCTTAGCGACAGGGACCAATGAGCAGTTCTTC. The full variable domain, rest sourced from reference TRBV7-2 and TRBJ2-1, is GAGVSQSPSNKVTEKGKDVELRCDPISGHTALYWYRQSLGQGLEFLIYFQGNSAPDKSGLPSDRFSAERTGGSVSTLTIQRTQQEDSAVYLCASSLATGTNEQFFGPGTRLTVL.

In its sample, this clonotype was seen a few times. The chain combines TRBV11-2 with TRBJ2-1; 7 bases agree with TRBD1. Germline V gene lookup returns CDR1 SGHAT and CDR2 FQNNGV. The CDR3 is 15 residues long. J gave up 10 bases and V 4 bases, and 13 bases lay outside the gene matches. The CDR3 DNA reads as TGTGCCAGCAGCTCAGACAGGGTCGCTCCTAGCGAGCAGTTCTTC. Its protein is CASSSDRVAPSEQFF.

The chain carries TRBV10-2 and TRBJ2-1, with D maybe TRBD1 (5 bases). This CDR3 has 20 residues. The germline V gene encodes CDR1 WSHSY and CDR2 SAAADI. Deletions cut 6 bases from V and 6 bases from J, with 33 bases between. Here the CDR3 DNA reads TGCGCCAGCAGCATTCAGGGAACCGGGTTACGGCATAGTCTGGGCAATGAGCAGTTCTTC. It is translated as CASSIQGTGLRHSLGNEQFF.

This chain connects TRBV5-1 to TRBJ2-2; D gene unclear. CDR3 size: 15 residues. Trimming removed 0 bases at V and 5 bases at J, with 11 bases between. Germline CDR1 and CDR2: SGHRS and YFSETQ. CDR3 protein: CASSLEGFPTGELFF. CDR3 bases: TGCGCCAGCAGCTTGGAGGGCTTCCCTACCGGGGAGCTGTTTTTT.

In nucleotides, the CDR3 is TGTGCCAGCACCGGGACAGGACTCTACGAGCAGTACTTC. It translates to CASTGTGLYEQYF. The chain recombines TRBV2 with TRBJ2-7, with 8 bases identical to TRBD1. The germline gives CDR1 SNHLY, CDR2 FYNNEI. The CDR3 is made up of 13 amino acids. After removal of 7 bases from V and 3 bases from J, the junction contained 5 bases not matched to a gene. The entire variable domain, with the rest obtained from reference TRBV2 and TRBJ2-7, is as follows: EPEVTQTPSHQVTQMGQEVILRCVPISNHLYFYWYRQILGQKVEFLVSFYNNEISEKSEIFDDQFSVERPDGSNFTLKIRSTKLEDSAMYFCASTGTGLYEQYFGPGTRLTVT.

This clonotype was seen ten or more times. This rearrangement joins TRBV12-3 or TRBV12-4 to TRBJ1-2; no firm D call. The CDR3 has 13 amino acids. Trimming left V 6 bases short and J 4 bases short, with 12 bases between. CDR3 bases: TGTGCCAGCAGCCTTAACCCAAGCTATGGCTACACCTTC. As protein: CASSLNPSYGYTF.

The chain is built from TRBV5-1 and TRBJ1-1; tentative D call: TRBD1 (5 bases). The CDR3 runs to 14 residues. V shed 0 bases and J shed 5 bases, with 11 bases lying between them. Germline V gene lookup returns CDR1 SGHRS and CDR2 YFSETQ. The DNA for the CDR3 is TGCGCCAGCAGCTTGGGGGTGGCAGGGACTGAAGCTTTCTTT. It encodes CASSLGVAGTEAFF. Full variable domain (rest looked up from reference TRBV5-1 and TRBJ1-1): KAGVTQTPRYLIKTRGQQVTLSCSPISGHRSVSWYQQTPGQGLQFLFEYFSETQRNKGNFPGRFSGRQFSNSRSEMNVSTLELGDSALYLCASSLGVAGTEAFFGQGTRLTVV.

The chain links TRBV5-1 to TRBJ2-5, with a possible D match to TRBD2 (5 bases). The ends were cut back, 5 bases at V and 2 bases at J, with 10 bases in the middle. Germline CDR1 is SGHRS and CDR2 is YFSETQ. The CDR3 runs 13 residues. In nucleotides, the CDR3 is TGCGCCAGCAGTACCCGGGATCAAGAGACCCAGTACTTC. Translation gives CASSTRDQETQYF.

The V call is TRBV10-3, the J call TRBJ1-5; 8 bases align to TRBD1. The CDR3 runs to 15 residues. V gave up 2 bases and J gave up 7 bases; unmatched junction bases: 7. Germline CDR1 ENHRY, CDR2 SYGVKD. The CDR3 coding sequence is TGTGCCATCAGTGAGAGAGGACAGGGTCGGCAGCCCCAGCATTTT. Amino acids: CAISERGQGRQPQHF.

This clonotype was seen more than once but under ten times. The J gene is TRBJ2-1, the V gene TRBV29-1; TRBD2 agrees at 7 bases. V lost 4 bases and J lost 2; bases outside the gene matches: 5. CDR1 SQVTM and CDR2 ANQGSEA come from the germline V gene. CDR3 size: 14 residues. The CDR3 sequence: CSVGRGSAYNEQFF. The CDR3 DNA reads TGCAGCGTTGGGCGGGGGAGCGCCTACAATGAGCAGTTCTTC.

This clonotype was picked up a small number of times. V and J are TRBV7-3 and TRBJ1-1; D call uncertain. From germline, CDR1 is SGHTA and CDR2 FQGTGA. The CDR3 is made up of 12 amino acids. V lost 4 bases, J lost 5 bases, and 8 bases lay in between. The CDR3: CASSSAGTEAFF. CDR3 DNA sequence: TGTGCCAGCAGCTCGGCGGGAACTGAAGCTTTCTTT.

The V and J genes are TRBV10-3 and TRBJ1-1; D uncertain. V shed 4 bases and J shed 6 bases, with 15 bases lying between them. The CDR3 contains 14 residues. The germline gives CDR1 ENHRY, CDR2 SYGVKD. CDR3 sequence: CAISAKMSNPEAFF. The CDR3 region has the DNA TGTGCCATCAGTGCAAAGATGAGTAACCCTGAAGCTTTCTTT.

This clonotype was counted only a few times. V and J are TRBV27 and TRBJ2-1, with TRBD2 matching over 10 bases. This CDR3 is built from 16 residues. The ends lost 0 bases at V and 10 bases at J; junction bases unmatched: 9. Germline V CDR1 and CDR2: MNHEY, SMNVEV (reference sequence). CDR3 residues: CASSLSQAGGQGEQFF. The CDR3, as DNA: TGTGCCAGCAGTTTATCGCAAGCGGGGGGGCAGGGAGAGCAGTTCTTC.